The present T cell receptor beta chain was sequenced within a study of T-cell memory formation after mild COVID-19. Study details: The study found TCR clusters largely donor specific. Study outcomes and limitations: Some clones that responded were present in memory (sampled pre-infection), which suggests cross-reactive memory joined. A second wave expanding day 15 to 37 was CD4+-biased; contracting clones were balanced.

Germline V gene lookup returns CDR1 KGHDR and CDR2 SFDVKD. The V end lost 5 bases, the J end lost 3 bases, and 16 bases lay between the germline ends. This CDR3 region has 15 residues. TCR alpha and TCR beta cDNA libraries with sample barcodes and UMIs came from 5'RACE using constant-segment primers. TCRdb reprocessed the 5' RACE reads with MiXCR, giving one entry per CDR3 protein. Counted here are just over 400,000 distinct CDR3 sequences, more than 20% occurring once; the ten biggest clones make up around 13%. Details on this clonotype: Its matching antigen is unknown.

The V call is TRBV24-1, the J call TRBJ2-7; TRBD1 might be the D (6 bases). The sequenced material came from PBMCs or a T cell subset sorted from them (not recorded which). This receptor was obtained from an adult woman who had mild COVID-19 (a few samples of this study predate the infection). Cell type and time point are not known. CDR3 DNA: TGTGCCACCAGTGGGACAGTTCATTACCACTACGAGCAGTACTTC. Protein product: CATSGTVHYHYEQYF.